The clone carrying this TCR beta chain appeared a few times. The data were taken from a study of T cell changes during pregnancy in multiple sclerosis. V lost 4 bases, J lost 0 bases, and 7 bases stayed unmatched. This CDR3 contains 15 residues. Germline lookup yields CDR1 SGHRS and CDR2 YFSETQ. Only in-frame clones appear in the TCRdb table, and some are missing; sequencing was by immunoSEQ multiplex PCR. The table records about 40,000 clones, around 94% of them present only once. The chain recombines TRBV5-1 with TRBJ2-7, with TRBD2 identical over 7 bases. The origin of this receptor is a female donor with multiple sclerosis, enrolled in a pregnancy study. Sequencing used peripheral blood, obtained in the third trimester of pregnancy. CDR3 DNA: TGCGCCAGCAGCCAGAAAGCGGGATACTCCTACGAGCAGTACTTC. Protein product: CASSQKAGYSYEQYF.